Following are 15 T cell receptor beta chains from one sample sequenced in a study of T cells in narcolepsy. Sequenced by immunoSEQ multiplex PCR; TCRdb stores in-frame clones only, minus some. The repertoire consists of 25,000 to 35,000 clones, with approximately 87% occurring once and the leading ten covering more than 0.95%. The sample comprised CD45RA- memory CD4+ T cells from PBMCs. Receptor source: a human donor with narcolepsy.

This chain joins TRBV5-5 and TRBJ1-2, with D perhaps matching TRBD1 (5 bases). V was shortened by 5 bases and J by 8 bases, with 16 bases between the two germline ends. Germline V gene sequence: CDR1 SGHKS, CDR2 YYEKEE (reference sequence). The CDR3 loop spans 13 amino acids. The CDR3 loop reads CASSSQGLGGYTF. The CDR3 DNA follows: TGTGCCAGCAGTTCCCAGGGTCTTGGCGGCTACACCTTC.

This clone showed up just once. V usage is TRBV10-2 and J usage is TRBJ2-1; 8 bases are shared with TRBD1. This CDR3 has 13 amino acids. Germline-derived CDR1 and CDR2 are WSHSY and SAAADI. J was trimmed by 8 bases and V by 4 bases; bases with no gene match: 4. The CDR3 DNA sequence: TGCGCCAGCAGTGTCAGACAGGGGTATGAGCAGTTCTTC. It codes for CASSVRQGYEQFF.

The chain carries TRBV25-1 and TRBJ2-6; a weak D match, TRBD1 (6 bases). This CDR3 spans 14 amino acids. In germline, CDR1 is MGHDK, CDR2 SYGVNS. V lost 8 bases and J lost 0, with 8 bases in between. Written as DNA, the CDR3 is TGTGCCAGCGGGGGCTCCTCTGGGGCCAACGTCCTGACTTTC. Its protein is CASGGSSGANVLTF.

This clone was counted a few times. The V gene is TRBV19, the J gene TRBJ2-5, with 9 bases that match TRBD1. Germline V CDR1 and CDR2: LNHDA, SQIVND (reference sequence). This CDR3 spans 14 amino acids. V was clipped by 6 bases and J by 4 bases; unmatched bases: 6. The CDR3 sequence: CASRPGQGTETQYF. As DNA, the CDR3 is TGTGCCAGTAGACCAGGACAGGGGACAGAGACCCAGTACTTC.

The CDR3 is CSVEGTGGYEQYF. CDR3 nucleotide sequence: TGCAGCGTTGAAGGGACAGGAGGTTACGAGCAGTACTTC. The chain carries TRBV29-1 and TRBJ2-7, with 7 bases lining up with TRBD1. Germline CDR1 is SQVTM and CDR2 is ANQGSEA. The CDR3 spans 13 residues. The ends lost 1 base at V and 4 bases at J; junction bases unmatched: 4.

CDR3 nucleotides: TGTGCCAGCTCACCACGGCGGGAGGGCCAAGGAGATACGCAGTATTTT. Translated: CASSPRREGQGDTQYF. V gene TRBV18 combines with J gene TRBJ2-3, with 9 bases aligning to TRBD2. With 1 base clipped from V and 5 bases from J, the junction kept 7 bases outside the gene matches. The CDR3 runs to 16 residues. Germline loops: CDR1 KGHSH, CDR2 LQKENI. Filled out from reference TRBV18 and TRBJ2-3, the complete variable domain reads NAGVMQNPRHLVRRRGQEARLRCSPMKGHSHVYWYRQLPEEGLKFMVYLQKENIIDESGMPKERFSAEFPKEGPSILRIQQVVRGDSAAYFCASSPRREGQGDTQYFGPGTRLTVL.

V and J are TRBV28 and TRBJ2-5, with a weak D call TRBD2 (6 bases). The CDR3 consists of 15 residues. Trimming took off 8 bases at V and 3 bases at J, with 19 bases between the two ends. The germline V gene encodes CDR1 MDHEN and CDR2 SYDVKM. The CDR3 here is CASRTARGTKETQYF. In nucleotides, the CDR3 is TGTGCCAGCCGGACGGCACGGGGGACCAAAGAGACCCAGTACTTC. Supplemented by reference TRBV28 and TRBJ2-5, the full variable domain reads DVKVTQSSRYLVKRTGEKVFLECVQDMDHENMFWYRQDPGLGLRLIYFSYDVKMKEKGDIPEGYSVSREKKERFSLILESASTNQTSMYLCASRTARGTKETQYFGPGTRLLVL.

The chain recombines TRBV9 with TRBJ1-2; D remains ambiguous. The length of the CDR3 is 15 residues. V lost 0 bases, J lost 7 bases, and 16 bases lay in between. The germline CDR1 and CDR2 sequences are SGDLS and YYNGEE. For the CDR3, the DNA is TGTGCCAGCAGCGTAGTGGGCAGTTCCCCAGCTGGCTACACCTTC. It translates to CASSVVGSSPAGYTF.

The rearrangement joins TRBV4-1 to TRBJ2-7; 9 positions agree with TRBD1. V trimming: 3 bases; J trimming: 2 bases; junction bases outside the gene matches: 20. This CDR3 contains 20 residues. The germline V gene has CDR1 MGHRA and CDR2 YSYEKL. CDR3 nucleotides: TGCGCCAGCAGCCATGCCGATATTGGTCTCGGGACAGGGTACACCTACGAGCAGTACTTC. Its translation is CASSHADIGLGTGYTYEQYF.

The chain combines TRBV6-6 with TRBJ1-6; D gene ambiguous. The V end lost 3 bases, the J end lost 14 bases, and 11 bases lay between the germline ends. The CDR3 covers 12 residues. CDR1 MNHNY and CDR2 SVGAGI come from the germline V gene (reference sequence). In DNA form, the CDR3 reads TGTGCCAGCAGTTATACGACTGGTTCCCTCCACTTT. Its translation is CASSYTTGSLHF.

This rearrangement joins TRBV9 to TRBJ2-1; 13 bases agree with TRBD2. The CDR3 length is 15 residues. V was pared by 4 bases and J by 5 bases, with 3 bases of the junction left unmatched. Germline V lookup: CDR1 SGDLS, CDR2 YYNGEE. CDR3 coding DNA: TGTGCCAGCAGCATCGGACTAGCGGGGGACAATGAGCAGTTCTTC. It specifies CASSIGLAGDNEQFF.

V usage is TRBV6-1 and J usage is TRBJ1-1, with D uncertain. The V end was cut by 6 bases, the J end by 6 bases, with 11 bases between. Germline V gene data show CDR1 as MNHNS and CDR2 as SASEGT. This CDR3 is built from 12 residues. Here the CDR3 reads CASRLRAAEAFF. In DNA, the CDR3 is TGTGCCAGCAGGCTGAGGGCGGCTGAAGCTTTCTTT.

The rearrangement links TRBV28 to TRBJ2-7; the D call may be TRBD1 or TRBD2 (6 bases each). The germline V gene has CDR1 MDHEN and CDR2 SYDVKM. This CDR3 has 14 amino acids. V lost 7 bases and J 3 bases, leaving 16 bases between the germline ends. CDR3 in amino acids: CASTPGGGLYEQYF. The CDR3 DNA sequence: TGTGCCAGCACCCCCGGGGGCGGGCTCTACGAGCAGTACTTC.

The rearrangement uses TRBV2 and TRBJ1-5; weak D call: TRBD1 (6 bases). CDR1 SNHLY and CDR2 FYNNEI come from the germline V gene. This CDR3 has 14 amino acids. Trimming left V 7 bases short and J 10 bases short, with 20 bases between. The CDR3 loop reads CASKPGTTSGPQHF. CDR3 bases: TGTGCCAGCAAGCCGGGGACAACTTCTGGACCCCAGCATTTT.

Only one count was recorded for this clone. V usage is TRBV27 and J usage is TRBJ2-2; D call uncertain. The V gene's germline CDR1 is MNHEY and CDR2 SMNVEV (reference sequence). V was clipped by 4 bases and J by 0 bases, with 12 bases between them. The CDR3 length is 16 residues. The CDR3 bases are TGTGCCAGCAGTTCTATTAGGTTCGCGAACACCGGGGAGCTGTTTTTT. As protein: CASSSIRFANTGELFF.